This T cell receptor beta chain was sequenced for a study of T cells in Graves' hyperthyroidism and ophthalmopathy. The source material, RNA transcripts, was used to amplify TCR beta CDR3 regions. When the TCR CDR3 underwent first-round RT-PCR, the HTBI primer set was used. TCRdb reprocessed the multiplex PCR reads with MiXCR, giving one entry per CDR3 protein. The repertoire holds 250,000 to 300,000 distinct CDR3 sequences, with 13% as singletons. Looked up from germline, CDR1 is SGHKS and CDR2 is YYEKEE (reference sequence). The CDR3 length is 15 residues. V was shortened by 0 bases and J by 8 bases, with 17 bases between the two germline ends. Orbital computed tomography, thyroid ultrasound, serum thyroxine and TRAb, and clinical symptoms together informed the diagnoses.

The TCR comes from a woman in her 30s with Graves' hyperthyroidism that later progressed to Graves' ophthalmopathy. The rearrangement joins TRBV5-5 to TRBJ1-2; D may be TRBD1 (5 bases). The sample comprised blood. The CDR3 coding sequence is TGTGCCAGCAGCTTGGGGTCAGGGATTTTGACGGGCTACACCTTC. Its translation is CASSLGSGILTGYTF.